These T cell receptor beta chains were read from a single sample in a study of post-analysis software for immune sequencing data. TCRdb passed the PCR reads through MiXCR, listing each CDR3 protein once. The sample records about 150,000 distinct CDR3 sequences, 30% being singletons. The specimen was blood. Every receptor here comes from a girl between 5 and 17 years old with multiple sclerosis. Both conserved end residues are part of each CDR3. Fields, in order: clone size, J gene, D gene, V gene, CDR3 DNA, CDR3 protein. The D gene is left open where the match is weak. Rows may omit the clone size; those that give it use once, few, many or a size class.

>.|TRBJ2-7|TRBD1|TRBV7-9
TGTGCCAGCAGCCCGCAGGGACAGGGGAACTTCGAGCAGTACTTC
CASSPQGQGNFEQYF
>.|TRBJ2-5|.|TRBV19
TGTGCCAGTAGTGGGGGCCTCAAAGAGACCCAGTACTTC
CASSGGLKETQYF
>many|TRBJ2-5|.|TRBV7-9
TGTGCATGGACGGTCAACAAAGAGACCCAGTACTTC
CAWTVNKETQYF
>.|TRBJ2-6|.|TRBV21-1
TGTGCCAGCAGCAATAAGGGACAGAAGGCTTTGGGCTCTGGGGCCAACGTCCTGACTTTC
CASSNKGQKALGSGANVLTF
>many|TRBJ1-6|.|TRBV20-1
TGCAGTGTATCCAACCAGGGAAGGTATTCACCCCTCCACTTT
CSVSNQGRYSPLHF
>few|TRBJ2-3|.|TRBV4-1
TGCGCCAGCAGCCAAGTCAGCCCTACAGATACGCAGTATTTT
CASSQVSPTDTQYF
>many|TRBJ2-1|.|TRBV20-1
TGCAGTGCTAGAGCGGGGTGGAATGAGCAGTTCTTC
CSARAGWNEQFF
>many|TRBJ2-1|TRBD2|TRBV6-5
TGTGCCAGCAGGAGTAGCGGGAGGGCCTACTACAATGAGCAGTTCTTC
CASRSSGRAYYNEQFF
>.|TRBJ2-2|.|TRBV12-3/TRBV12-4
TGTGCCAGCAGTACGACAGTAGCCGTAACCGGGGAGCTGTTTTTT
CASSTTVAVTGELFF
>few|TRBJ2-2|.|TRBV7-2
TGTGCCAGCAGCTTAGGGGGGCGCGGGGAGCTGTTTTTT
CASSLGGRGELFF
>.|TRBJ1-1|.|TRBV10-3
TGTGCCATCAGTGGAACACGCACGGACACTGAAGCTTTCTTT
CAISGTRTDTEAFF
>few|TRBJ2-7|TRBD2|TRBV7-9
TGTGCCAGCAGCTACCCGACTAGCGGGAGGTCCAATGAGCAGTACTTC
CASSYPTSGRSNEQYF
>few|TRBJ1-1|TRBD1|TRBV4-1
TGCGCCAGCAGGACAGGGGGCGATCACACTGAAGCTTTCTTT
CASRTGGDHTEAFF
>.|TRBJ2-2|TRBD2|TRBV7-2
TGTGCCAGCAGCTCCCTAGCGGGGAACACCGGGGAGCTGTTTTTT
CASSSLAGNTGELFF
>many|TRBJ2-7|.|TRBV4-2
TGTGCCAGCAGCCAAGATTATCCGGGACCCTACGAGCAGTACTTC
CASSQDYPGPYEQYF